The subject of this entry is one T cell receptor (beta chain). Using immunoSEQ multiplex PCR, the repertoire was profiled, and TCRdb retains in-frame clones only, with some absent. The table lists approximately 120,000 clones, around 87% of them singletons. The sample belongs to a study of control samples from healthy donors and cancer patients. The CDR3 contains 14 residues. V trimming: 2 bases; J trimming: 5 bases; junction bases outside the gene matches: 3. Germline lookup yields CDR1 LGHNA and CDR2 YSLEER. This chain links TRBV4-3 with TRBJ1-2; 9 bases fit TRBD1. The source of this sequence is a man aged 40-50 years in good health. The sample taken for sequencing was blood. This chain's CDR3 is CASSQQTGGYGYTF. The DNA of the CDR3 is TGCGCCAGCAGCCAACAGACAGGGGGGTATGGCTACACCTTC.